Following are 15 T cell receptor beta chains from one sample sequenced in a study of blood T cell repertoires in COVID-19. Sequencing used immunoSEQ multiplex PCR; TCRdb keeps in-frame clones, though not all of them. The profile shows some 200,000 clones, roughly 94% of them singletons. The specimen was peripheral blood. These receptor sequences come from a man aged 25-45 years with COVID-19, enrolled during active disease.

J is TRBJ2-2 and V is TRBV5-1; 10 positions agree with TRBD2. Per the germline V gene, CDR1 is SGHRS and CDR2 is YFSETQ. V gave up 5 bases and J gave up 4 bases; unmatched junction bases: 8. The CDR3 length is 16 residues. The CDR3 coding sequence is TGCGCCAGCAGAGACGAAGCGGGGGGGCGCACCGGGGAGCTGTTTTTT. It yields the protein CASRDEAGGRTGELFF.

CDR3 in DNA: TGTGCCAGCAGAAACCAACAGGGGGGAATACGGGGCTACACCTTC. It specifies CASRNQQGGIRGYTF. V gene TRBV6-6 combines with J gene TRBJ1-2, with 8 bases lining up with TRBD1. CDR1 and CDR2 (germline): MNHNY, SVGAGI (reference sequence). This CDR3 is built from 15 residues. The trim removed 6 bases at V and 8 bases at J, leaving 14 bases unmatched.

This chain connects TRBV18 to TRBJ2-7; tentative D call: TRBD2 (5 bases). The V end lost 2 bases, the J end lost 0 bases, and 8 bases lay between the germline ends. The CDR3 covers 14 residues. Germline V gene lookup returns CDR1 KGHSH and CDR2 LQKENI. In DNA form, the CDR3 reads TGTGCCAGCTCACCATTGGGGAGCTCCTACGAGCAGTACTTC. This gives the protein CASSPLGSSYEQYF.

The chain links TRBV30 to TRBJ2-6; TRBD2 is a possible D gene (7 bases). Trimming shortened V by 0 bases and J by 0 bases, and 9 bases separated the two germline ends. Looked up from germline, CDR1 is GTSNPN and CDR2 is SVGIG (reference sequence). This CDR3 has 16 amino acids. The CDR3 nucleotides are TGTGCCTGGAGTGTGGGAGGGGGCTCTGGGGCCAACGTCCTGACTTTC. Translating it yields CAWSVGGGSGANVLTF.

The chain carries TRBV5-1 and TRBJ2-2; no clear D. CDR3 length equals 14 residues. Trimming removed 4 bases at V and 7 bases at J, with 14 bases between. Germline assignment: CDR1 SGHRS and CDR2 YFSETQ. CDR3 nucleotides: TGCGCCAGCAGCGCCTTGGGCCTCGGCGGGGAGCTGTTTTTT. Translating it yields CASSALGLGGELFF.

This chain uses TRBV18 with TRBJ2-3; the D gene is possibly TRBD2 (6 bases). V was clipped by 4 bases and J by 3 bases, with 14 bases between them. The CDR3 covers 15 residues. The germline gives CDR1 KGHSH, CDR2 LQKENI. DNA for the CDR3: TGTGCCAGCTCACGACGGGCAGGGAGGACAGATACGCAGTATTTT. This sequence encodes CASSRRAGRTDTQYF.

This sequence joins TRBV19 and TRBJ1-5, with D unresolved. Germline CDR1 is LNHDA and CDR2 is SQIVND (reference sequence). V lost 3 bases to trimming and J lost 3 bases, with 21 bases between them. The CDR3 has 18 amino acids. CDR3 nucleotide sequence: TGTGCCAGTAGTATTTTTTTTAATTGGCAGTACCTCAATCAGCCCCAGCATTTT. Protein sequence: CASSIFFNWQYLNQPQHF.

The chain carries TRBV5-6 and TRBJ2-7; TRBD2 agrees at 10 bases. CDR1 SGHDT and CDR2 YYEEEE come from the germline V gene. Trimming removed 4 bases from V and 2 bases from J; junction bases left unmatched: 3. The CDR3 runs to 14 residues. In DNA form, the CDR3 reads TGTGCCAGCAGCAGAAGCGGGGGGGCCTACGAGCAGTACTTC. Translating it yields CASSRSGGAYEQYF.

The chain joins TRBV6-5 to TRBJ2-7; the match to TRBD2 covers 7 bases. CDR1 is MNHEY, CDR2 SVGAGI, per germline. This CDR3 has 16 amino acids. The junction had 7 bases not matched to a gene; V was cut back by 0 bases and J by 2 bases. CDR3 in amino acids: CASSYSIGEGPYEQYF. CDR3 nucleotide sequence: TGTGCCAGCAGTTACTCGATCGGGGAGGGTCCCTACGAGCAGTACTTC.

The rearrangement links TRBV30 to TRBJ2-2, with TRBD1 identical over 7 bases. Looked up from germline, CDR1 is GTSNPN and CDR2 is SVGIG (reference sequence). With 0 bases clipped from V and 1 base from J, the junction kept 11 bases outside the gene matches. CDR3 length: 18 amino acids. The CDR3 reads CAWSVPVGGAWNTGELFF. CDR3 bases: TGTGCCTGGAGTGTACCTGTAGGGGGCGCATGGAACACCGGGGAGCTGTTTTTT.

The rearrangement uses TRBV6-5 and TRBJ2-1; unclear D gene. Trimming stripped 3 bases from V and 0 bases from J, with 6 bases between. There are 14 residues in the CDR3. Germline CDR1 MNHEY, CDR2 SVGAGI. The DNA for the CDR3 is TGTGCCAGCAGTTATACAAGCTCCTACAATGAGCAGTTCTTC. It is translated as CASSYTSSYNEQFF.

The J gene is TRBJ2-3, the V gene TRBV27; possible D gene TRBD2, 6 bases. The CDR3 extends over 20 amino acids. V dropped 2 bases and J dropped 2 bases, with 26 bases sitting between them. From germline, CDR1 is MNHEY and CDR2 SMNVEV (reference sequence). CDR3 residues: CASSLTRGSGRTFPTDTQYF. CDR3 DNA: TGTGCCAGCAGTTTAACGAGAGGTAGCGGACGAACATTTCCCACAGATACGCAGTATTTT.

This chain links TRBV19 with TRBJ2-1; no clear D. From germline, CDR1 is LNHDA and CDR2 SQIVND (reference sequence). The CDR3 runs 17 residues. V dropped 2 bases and J dropped 0 bases, with 14 bases sitting between them. The CDR3 sequence: CASSISRSAGSYNEQFF. In DNA, the CDR3 is TGTGCCAGTAGTATATCGCGGTCGGCTGGCTCCTACAATGAGCAGTTCTTC.

The chain couples TRBV6-5 to TRBJ1-6; tentatively, D is TRBD1 (5 bases). The germline V gene has CDR1 MNHEY and CDR2 SVGAGI. CDR3 length: 16 residues. The ends were cut back, 0 bases at V and 10 bases at J, with 16 bases in the middle. DNA for the CDR3: TGTGCCAGCAGTTACTCACAGGACGGCGGGGGGTCACCCCTCCACTTT. Translated: CASSYSQDGGGSPLHF.

This clone turned up a few times. The chain has TRBV19 and TRBJ1-2, with 7 bases matching TRBD1. After removal of 8 bases from V and 4 bases from J, the junction contained 13 bases not matched to a gene. Germline assignment: CDR1 LNHDA and CDR2 SQIVND (reference sequence). The CDR3 runs to 15 residues. The CDR3 reads CASQKQGQRIYGYTF. As DNA, the CDR3 is TGTGCCAGTCAAAAACAGGGACAGAGGATCTATGGCTACACCTTC.